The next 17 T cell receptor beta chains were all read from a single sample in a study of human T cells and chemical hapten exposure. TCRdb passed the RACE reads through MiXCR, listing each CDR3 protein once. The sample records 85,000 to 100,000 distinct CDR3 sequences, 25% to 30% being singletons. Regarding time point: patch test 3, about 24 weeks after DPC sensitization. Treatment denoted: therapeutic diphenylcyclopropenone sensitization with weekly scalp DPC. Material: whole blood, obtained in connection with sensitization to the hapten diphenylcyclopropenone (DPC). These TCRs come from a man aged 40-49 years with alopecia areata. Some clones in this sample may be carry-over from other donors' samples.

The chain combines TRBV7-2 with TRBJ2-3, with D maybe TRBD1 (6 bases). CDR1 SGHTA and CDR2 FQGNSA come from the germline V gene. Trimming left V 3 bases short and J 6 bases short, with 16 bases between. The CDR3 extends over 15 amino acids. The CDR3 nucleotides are TGTGCCAGCAGCTTGTGGGGGCAGACCGGGGATACGCAGTATTTT. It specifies CASSLWGQTGDTQYF.

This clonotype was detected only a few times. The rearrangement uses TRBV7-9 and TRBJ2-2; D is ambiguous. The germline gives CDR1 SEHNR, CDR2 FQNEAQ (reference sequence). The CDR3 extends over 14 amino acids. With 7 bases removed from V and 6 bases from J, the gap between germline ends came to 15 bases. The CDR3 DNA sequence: TGTGCCAGCATAAAGGTCGAGAAGGCCGGGGAGCTGTTTTTT. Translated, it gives CASIKVEKAGELFF. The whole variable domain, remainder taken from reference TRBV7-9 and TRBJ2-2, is DTGVSQNPRHKITKRGQNVTFRCDPISEHNRLYWYRQTLGQGPEFLTYFQNEAQLEKSRLLSDRFSAERPKGSFSTLEIQRTEQGDSAMYLCASIKVEKAGELFFGEGSRLTVL.

CDR3 bases: TGCGCCAGCAGCTTAGAGGGTGTTCGGGGGCAGCCCCAGCATTTT. Amino acid sequence: CASSLEGVRGQPQHF. The rearrangement joins TRBV5-1 to TRBJ1-5, with D possibly matching TRBD1 (5 bases). CDR3 length: 15 amino acids. The germline CDR1 and CDR2 sequences are SGHRS and YFSETQ. V lost 2 bases and J 7 bases, leaving 16 bases between the germline ends.

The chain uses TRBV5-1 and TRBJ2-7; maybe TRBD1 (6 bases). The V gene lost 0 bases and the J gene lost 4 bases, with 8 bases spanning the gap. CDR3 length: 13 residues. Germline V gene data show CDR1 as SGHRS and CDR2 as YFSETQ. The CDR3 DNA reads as TGCGCCAGCAGCTTGGTAACAGGGTACGAGCAGTACTTC. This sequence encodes CASSLVTGYEQYF.

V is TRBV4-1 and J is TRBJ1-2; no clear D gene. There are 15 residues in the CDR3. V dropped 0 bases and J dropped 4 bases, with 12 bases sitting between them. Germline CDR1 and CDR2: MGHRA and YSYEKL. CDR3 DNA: TGCGCCAGCAGCCAAGATTCCCCCGGATCCTATGGCTACACCTTC. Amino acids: CASSQDSPGSYGYTF.

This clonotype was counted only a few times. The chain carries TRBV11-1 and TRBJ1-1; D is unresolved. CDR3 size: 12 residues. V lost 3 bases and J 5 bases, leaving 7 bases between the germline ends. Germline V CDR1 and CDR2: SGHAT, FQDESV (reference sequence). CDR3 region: CASSFSRTEAFF. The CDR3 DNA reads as TGTGCCAGCAGCTTTAGTCGGACTGAAGCTTTCTTT. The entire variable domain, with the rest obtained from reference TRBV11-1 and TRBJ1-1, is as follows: EAEVAQSPRYKITEKSQAVAFWCDPISGHATLYWYRQILGQGPELLVQFQDESVVDDSQLPKDRFSAERLKGVDSTLKIQPAELGDSAMYLCASSFSRTEAFFGQGTRLTVV.

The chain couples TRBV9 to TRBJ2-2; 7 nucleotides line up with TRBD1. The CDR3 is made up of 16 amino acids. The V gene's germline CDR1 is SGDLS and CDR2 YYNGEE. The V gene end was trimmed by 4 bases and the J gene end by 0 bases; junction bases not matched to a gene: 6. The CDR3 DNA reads TGTGCCAGCAGCCTCGGTAGGGGGCCGAACACCGGGGAGCTGTTTTTT. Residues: CASSLGRGPNTGELFF.

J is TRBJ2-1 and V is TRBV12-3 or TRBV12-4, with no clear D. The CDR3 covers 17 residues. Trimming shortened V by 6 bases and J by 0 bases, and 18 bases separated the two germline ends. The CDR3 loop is CASSSPGGLSSYNEQFF. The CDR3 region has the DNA TGTGCCAGCAGCAGCCCTGGCGGTCTAAGCTCCTACAATGAGCAGTTCTTC.

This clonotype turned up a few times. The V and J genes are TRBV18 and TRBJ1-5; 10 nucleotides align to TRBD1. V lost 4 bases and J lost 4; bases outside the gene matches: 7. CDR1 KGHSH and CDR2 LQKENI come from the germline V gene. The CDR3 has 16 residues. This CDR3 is CASSHRQGASNQPQHF. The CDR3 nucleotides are TGTGCCAGCTCACACAGACAGGGGGCTTCGAATCAGCCCCAGCATTTT.

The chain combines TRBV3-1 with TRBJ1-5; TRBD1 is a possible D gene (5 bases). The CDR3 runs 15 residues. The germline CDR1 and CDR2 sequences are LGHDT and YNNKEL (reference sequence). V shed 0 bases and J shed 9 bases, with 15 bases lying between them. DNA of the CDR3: TGTGCCAGCAGCCAAGAGGGGCAGGGCACATCGCCCCAGCATTTT. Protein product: CASSQEGQGTSPQHF.

As DNA, the CDR3 is TGCGCCAGCAGCCCACGGACAGGGTATGGCTACACCTTC. As protein: CASSPRTGYGYTF. The rearrangement uses TRBV4-3 and TRBJ1-2; 8 positions match TRBD1. Looked up from germline, CDR1 is LGHNA and CDR2 is YSLEER. The V gene end was trimmed by 4 bases and the J gene end by 5 bases; junction bases not matched to a gene: 3. CDR3 size: 13 residues.

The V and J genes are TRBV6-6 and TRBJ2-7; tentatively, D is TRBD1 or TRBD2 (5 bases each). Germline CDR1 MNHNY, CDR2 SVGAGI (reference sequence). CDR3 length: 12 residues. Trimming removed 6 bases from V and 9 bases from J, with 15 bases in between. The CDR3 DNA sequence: TGTGCCAGCAGGACGGGGCAGGGCGGGCAGTACTTC. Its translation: CASRTGQGGQYF.

The CDR3 loop is CASGKLTSGNYGYTF. DNA for the CDR3: TGTGCCAGCGGGAAGCTCACCTCGGGCAACTATGGCTACACCTTC. The gene calls are TRBV5-6 and TRBJ1-2; the D is unclear. CDR3 size: 15 residues. Per the germline V gene, CDR1 is SGHDT and CDR2 is YYEEEE. V lost 7 bases and J 2 bases, leaving 18 bases between the germline ends.

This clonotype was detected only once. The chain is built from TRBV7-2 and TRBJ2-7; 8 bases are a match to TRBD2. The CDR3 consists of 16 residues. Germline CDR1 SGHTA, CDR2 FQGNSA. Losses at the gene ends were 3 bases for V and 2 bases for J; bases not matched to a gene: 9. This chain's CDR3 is CASSFRGGRTPYEQYF. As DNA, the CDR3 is TGTGCCAGCAGCTTCCGGGGCGGGAGGACCCCCTACGAGCAGTACTTC.

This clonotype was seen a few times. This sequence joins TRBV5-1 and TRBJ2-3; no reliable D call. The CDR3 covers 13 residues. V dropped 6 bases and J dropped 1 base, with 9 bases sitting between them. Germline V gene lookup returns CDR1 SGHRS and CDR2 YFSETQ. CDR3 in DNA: TGCGCCAGCAATTCTGGGGGCACAGATACGCAGTATTTT. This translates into CASNSGGTDTQYF. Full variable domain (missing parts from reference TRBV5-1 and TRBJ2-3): KAGVTQTPRYLIKTRGQQVTLSCSPISGHRSVSWYQQTPGQGLQFLFEYFSETQRNKGNFPGRFSGRQFSNSRSEMNVSTLELGDSALYLCASNSGGTDTQYFGPGTRLTVL.

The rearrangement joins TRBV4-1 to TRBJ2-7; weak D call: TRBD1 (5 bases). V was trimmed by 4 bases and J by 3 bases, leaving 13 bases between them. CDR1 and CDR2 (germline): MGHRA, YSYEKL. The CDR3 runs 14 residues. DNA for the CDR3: TGCGCCAGCAGCCCCCGAGCAGGGCACTACGAGCAGTACTTC. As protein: CASSPRAGHYEQYF.

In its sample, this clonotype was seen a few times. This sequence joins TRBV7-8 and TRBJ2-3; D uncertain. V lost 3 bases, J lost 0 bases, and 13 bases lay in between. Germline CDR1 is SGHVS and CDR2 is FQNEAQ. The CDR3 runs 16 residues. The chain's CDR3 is CASSFRPVSSTDTQYF. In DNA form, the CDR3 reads TGTGCCAGCAGCTTCCGACCAGTATCAAGCACAGATACGCAGTATTTT.